This TCR beta chain is from a study of cytomegalovirus exposure and HLA in healthy donors. The PCR contained 60 Vbeta and 13 Jbeta primers. TCRdb's copy holds only in-frame clones and misses some; the assay was immunoSEQ multiplex PCR. Seen here are 160,000 or so clones, 80% observed once, and the top ten hold approximately 4.5%. V shed 5 bases and J shed 0 bases, with 10 bases lying between them. Germline values: CDR1 MNHNS, CDR2 SASEGT. This CDR3 spans 14 amino acids. Study observations and caveats: Reported results showed that the classifier diagnosed cytomegalovirus status with high specificity and sensitivity.

In regard to this clone: The antigen is not known. The same CDR3 also results from other DNA sequences found in this sample.

The specimen was PBMCs. The chain links TRBV6-1 to TRBJ1-1; D may be TRBD1 (6 bases). This sequence originates from a young man in good health and CMV-seronegative. The CDR3: CASSSGQMNTEAFF. The CDR3 nucleotides are TGTGCCAGCAGTTCCGGACAGATGAACACTGAAGCTTTCTTT.